This T cell receptor (beta chain) emerged from a study of blood T cell repertoires in COVID-19. Background on the study: Sources were T cells, B-cell-depleted T cells, or PBMCs; the material itself was cDNA or gDNA.

Original methodology: Reference gene primer amplification yielded estimated nucleated cell counts. TCRdb's table, derived via immunoSEQ multiplex PCR, lists solely in-frame clones and lacks some. V and J calls and clone size are copied from that table; D and trimming were computed from the DNA. The sample includes roughly 150,000 clones, 76% of them seen just once. CDR3 length: 13 residues. Trimming pared 1 base from V and 6 bases from J, leaving 9 bases between. CDR1 is SGHVS, CDR2 FQNEAQ, per germline. The chain couples TRBV7-8 to TRBJ1-1; D gene unclear. The sample comprised peripheral blood. This TCR came from a man aged 55 to 70 with acute or convalescent COVID-19. As DNA, the CDR3 is TGTGCCAGCAGCTTAGTCAGAAATCCTGAAGCTTTCTTT. It codes for CASSLVRNPEAFF.